This is a list of T cell receptor beta chains from one sample in a study of T-cell memory formation after mild COVID-19. One entry per CDR3 protein, called by TCRdb with MiXCR from the 5' RACE reads. The table shows hundreds of thousands of distinct CDR3 sequences, with more than 20% occurring only once. The material sequenced was PBMCs or a T cell subset sorted from them (not recorded which). The receptors were sampled from an adult woman who had mild COVID-19 (a few samples of this study predate the infection). Cell type and time point are not known. Both conserved end residues are part of each CDR3. Expanded clones are given a class, and other clones once, few, many or no size at all.

CDR3aa,v_gene,j_gene,abundance
CASSTDRVLETQYF,TRBV6-1,TRBJ2-5,few
CASSRTSANYGYTF,TRBV3-1,TRBJ1-2,-
CASSLGEGADTQYF,TRBV4-3,TRBJ2-3,-
CASSIPGGSTYEQYF,TRBV19,TRBJ2-7,-
CASSVVGTTGTQYF,TRBV9,TRBJ2-5,-
CATAGQGTSYEQFF,TRBV24-1,TRBJ2-1,-
CASSLGGGAGNQPQHF,TRBV12-3/TRBV12-4,TRBJ1-5,-
CASSQGAAGATNEKLFF,TRBV4-1,TRBJ1-4,few
CASSLGGPDYGYTF,TRBV12-3/TRBV12-4,TRBJ1-2,few
CAISRRGDGAEAFF,TRBV10-3,TRBJ1-1,-
CASSPRERYEQYF,TRBV7-9,TRBJ2-7,-
CASSRLAVSTTAYEQYF,TRBV2,TRBJ2-7,-